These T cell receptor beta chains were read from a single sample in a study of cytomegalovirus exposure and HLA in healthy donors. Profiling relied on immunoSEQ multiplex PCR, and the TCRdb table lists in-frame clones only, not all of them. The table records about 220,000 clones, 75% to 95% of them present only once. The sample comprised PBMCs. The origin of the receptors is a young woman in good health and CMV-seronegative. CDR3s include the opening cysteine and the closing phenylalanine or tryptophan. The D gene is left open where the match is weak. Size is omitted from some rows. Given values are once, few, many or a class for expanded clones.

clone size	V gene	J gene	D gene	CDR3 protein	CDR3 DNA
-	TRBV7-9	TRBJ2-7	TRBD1	CASSSPGQGQQYF	TGTGCCAGCAGCTCGCCGGGACAGGGGCAACAGTACTTC
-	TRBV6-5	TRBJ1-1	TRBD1	CASSTGGPNTEAFF	TGTGCCAGCAGTACAGGGGGGCCAAACACTGAAGCTTTCTTT
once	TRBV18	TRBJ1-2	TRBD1	CASSPRDSVINYGYTF	TGTGCCAGCTCACCACGGGACAGCGTTATTAACTATGGCTACACCTTC
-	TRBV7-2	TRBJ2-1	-	CASSFGVSSSYNEQFF	TGTGCCAGCAGCTTCGGAGTCTCGAGCTCCTACAATGAGCAGTTCTTC
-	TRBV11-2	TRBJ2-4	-	CASSHLAGFGKNIQYF	TGTGCCAGCAGCCACTTGGCGGGGTTCGGCAAAAACATTCAGTACTTC
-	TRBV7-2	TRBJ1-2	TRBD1	CASSLVGQGLDGYTF	TGTGCCAGCAGCTTAGTAGGACAGGGCCTGGATGGCTACACCTTC
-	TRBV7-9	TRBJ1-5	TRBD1	CASSRSETGSRGQPQHF	TGTGCCAGCAGCCGAAGTGAGACAGGGTCTCGTGGTCAGCCCCAGCATTTT
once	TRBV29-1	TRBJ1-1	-	CSVKMGVAEAFF	TGCAGCGTTAAAATGGGCGTCGCTGAAGCTTTCTTT
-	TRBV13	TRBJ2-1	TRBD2	CASSSPLAGDREQFF	TGTGCCAGCAGCTCCCCTTTAGCGGGAGACCGGGAGCAGTTCTTC
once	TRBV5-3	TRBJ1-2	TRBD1	CARSGGDRLGDPYGYTF	TGTGCCAGAAGCGGAGGGGACAGGTTGGGGGATCCCTATGGCTACACCTTC
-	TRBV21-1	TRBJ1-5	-	CASSKVGTGPLRGQPQHF	TGTGCCAGCAGCAAAGTCGGGACAGGGCCCCTCCGGGGTCAGCCCCAGCATTTT
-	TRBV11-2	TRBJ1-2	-	CASSLAGRGPHYGYTF	TGTGCCAGCAGCTTAGCAGGGCGAGGTCCCCACTATGGCTACACCTTC
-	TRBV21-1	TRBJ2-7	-	CASSPLRQARTSGSYEQYF	TGTGCCAGCAGCCCTCTGAGACAGGCCCGGACTAGCGGGAGCTACGAGCAGTACTTC
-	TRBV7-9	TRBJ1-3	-	CATGQRSGNTIYF	TGTGCCACTGGACAGCGCTCTGGAAACACCATATATTTT
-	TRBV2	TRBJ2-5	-	CASNEQGQPQETQYF	TGTGCCAGCAACGAACAGGGACAACCCCAAGAGACCCAGTACTTC
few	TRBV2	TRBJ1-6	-	CASSERRGITDSPLHF	TGTGCCAGCAGTGAACGGCGGGGTATCACTGATTCACCCCTCCACTTT
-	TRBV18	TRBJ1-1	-	CASSLAVNTEAFF	TGTGCCAGCTCGTTGGCAGTGAACACTGAAGCTTTCTTT
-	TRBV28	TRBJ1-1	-	CASSHGQFNTEAFF	TGTGCCAGCAGTCACGGACAGTTTAACACTGAAGCTTTCTTT
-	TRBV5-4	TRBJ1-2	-	CASSAKGFRAYGYTF	TGTGCCAGCAGCGCCAAGGGGTTTCGCGCCTATGGCTACACCTTC
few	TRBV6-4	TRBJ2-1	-	CASSDSPQDYNEQFF	TGTGCCAGCAGTGACTCCCCGCAGGATTACAATGAGCAGTTCTTC
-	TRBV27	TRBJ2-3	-	CASSLGTQSTDTQYF	TGTGCCAGCAGTCTCGGGACACAGAGCACAGATACGCAGTATTTT
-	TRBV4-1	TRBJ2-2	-	CASSQVSSGPNPTGELFF	TGCGCCAGCAGCCAAGTCTCAAGCGGGCCGAACCCAACCGGGGAGCTGTTTTTT
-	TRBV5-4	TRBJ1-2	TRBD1	CASSLMGQGGKGYTF	TGTGCCAGCAGCTTGATGGGACAGGGAGGTAAGGGCTACACCTTC
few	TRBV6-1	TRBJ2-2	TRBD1	CASSEVDRANGELFF	TGTGCCAGCAGTGAAGTAGACAGGGCAAACGGGGAGCTGTTTTTT
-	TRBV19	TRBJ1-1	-	CASTYPGHTEAFF	TGTGCCAGTACCTATCCTGGGCACACTGAAGCTTTCTTT
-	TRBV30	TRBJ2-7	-	CAWSDGGYEQYF	TGTGCCTGGAGTGATGGAGGCTACGAGCAGTACTTC
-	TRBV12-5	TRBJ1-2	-	CAIPTQGEANYGYTF	TGTGCTATTCCGACCCAGGGTGAAGCTAACTATGGCTACACCTTC
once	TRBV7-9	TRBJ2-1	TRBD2	CASSLSRSSGRLAYNEQFF	TGTGCCAGCAGCTTAAGCCGTTCTAGCGGGAGGTTGGCCTACAATGAGCAGTTCTTC
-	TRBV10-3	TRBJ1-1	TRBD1	CAISEFRDRVDTEAFF	TGTGCCATCAGTGAGTTCCGGGACAGGGTGGACACTGAAGCTTTCTTT
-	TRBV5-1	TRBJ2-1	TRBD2	CASSLGLAGTSSYNEQFF	TGCGCCAGCAGCTTGGGACTAGCGGGAACTAGCTCCTACAATGAGCAGTTCTTC
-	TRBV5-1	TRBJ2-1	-	CASRQASAPIDEQFF	TGCGCCAGCAGACAGGCTAGCGCCCCAATTGATGAGCAGTTCTTC
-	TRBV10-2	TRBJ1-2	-	CASSEGQTYGYTF	TGCGCCAGCAGTGAGGGACAGACATATGGCTACACCTTC
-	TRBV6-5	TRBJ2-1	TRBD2	CASSLLTSGDEQFF	TGTGCCAGCAGTTTACTTACTAGCGGCGATGAGCAGTTCTTC
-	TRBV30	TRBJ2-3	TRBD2	CAWSVRAGVTDTQYF	TGTGCCTGGAGTGTAAGAGCGGGAGTAACAGATACGCAGTATTTT
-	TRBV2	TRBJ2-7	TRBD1	CASSRDRAYEQYF	TGTGCCAGCAGTAGGGACAGGGCCTACGAGCAGTACTTC
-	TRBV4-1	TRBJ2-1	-	CASSPRVYNEQFF	TGCGCCAGCAGCCCGAGGGTTTACAATGAGCAGTTCTTC
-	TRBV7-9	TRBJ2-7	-	CASSMDYYEQYF	TGTGCCAGCAGCATGGACTACTACGAGCAGTACTTC
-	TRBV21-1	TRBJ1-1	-	CASSKVTGAMAEAFF	TGTGCCAGCAGCAAAGTAACAGGGGCAATGGCTGAAGCTTTCTTT
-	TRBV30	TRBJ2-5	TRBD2	CAWSLLAGETQYF	TGTGCCTGGAGTTTGTTAGCGGGGGAGACCCAGTACTTC
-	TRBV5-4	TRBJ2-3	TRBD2	CASSLTSGRADTQYF	TGTGCCAGCAGCTTGACGAGCGGGAGGGCAGATACGCAGTATTTT
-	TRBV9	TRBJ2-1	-	CASSLSRVSYEQFF	TGTGCCAGCAGCTTAAGCAGGGTTAGCTATGAGCAGTTCTTC
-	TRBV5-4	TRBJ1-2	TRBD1	CASSLEGQGNYGYTF	TGTGCCAGCAGCTTGGAGGGACAGGGTAACTATGGCTACACCTTC
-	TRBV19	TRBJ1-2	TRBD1	CASSTHPVRDRGLPNYGYTF	TGTGCCAGTAGTACGCACCCCGTCCGGGACAGGGGCCTTCCAAACTATGGCTACACCTTC
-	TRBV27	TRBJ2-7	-	CASSPLTGAYEQYF	TGTGCCAGCAGTCCCCTGACAGGAGCCTACGAGCAGTACTTC
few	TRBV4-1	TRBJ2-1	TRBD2	CASSLTSGANNEQFF	TGCGCCAGCAGCCTGACTAGCGGGGCAAACAATGAGCAGTTCTTC
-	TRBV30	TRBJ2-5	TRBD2	CACGTLAEETQYF	TGTGCCTGCGGAACCCTAGCGGAAGAGACCCAGTACTTC
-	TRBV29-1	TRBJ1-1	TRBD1	CSVGQGNTEAFF	TGCAGCGTCGGACAGGGGAACACTGAAGCTTTCTTT
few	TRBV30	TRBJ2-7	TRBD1	CACPKRDSPYEQYF	TGTGCCTGCCCAAAACGGGACAGTCCCTACGAGCAGTACTTC
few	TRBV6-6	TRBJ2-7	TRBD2	CARKPGLADVEQYF	TGTGCCAGAAAACCGGGACTAGCGGACGTCGAGCAGTACTTC
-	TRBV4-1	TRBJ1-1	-	CASSLERSGGAEAFF	TGCGCCAGCAGCCTAGAACGATCCGGGGGAGCTGAAGCTTTCTTT
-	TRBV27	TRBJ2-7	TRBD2	CASSSRLAGNEQYF	TGTGCCAGCAGTTCGCGACTAGCGGGAAACGAGCAGTACTTC
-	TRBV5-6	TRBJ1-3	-	CASSSRGNTIYF	TGTGCCAGCAGTTCGAGGGGAAACACCATATATTTT
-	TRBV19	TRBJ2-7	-	CASSMVQGNPYEQYF	TGTGCCAGTAGTATGGTACAGGGCAACCCCTACGAGCAGTACTTC
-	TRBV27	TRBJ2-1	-	CASSSGFAGSYNEQFF	TGTGCCAGCAGCTCGGGGTTTGCAGGATCCTACAATGAGCAGTTCTTC
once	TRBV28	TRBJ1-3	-	CASTVGSGPGNTIYF	TGTGCCAGCACCGTGGGGTCAGGGCCTGGAAACACCATATATTTT